This T cell receptor beta chain was captured in a study of shared clonotypes between healthy human individuals. Study-wide results and caveats: Estimated richness values were generally larger in naive subsets than in memory subsets.

For this clone: As yet, its antigen is unknown.

A CD45RA-negative memory subset and a CD45RA+ naive subset were separated from the CD4+ cells. V was pared by 6 bases and J by 9 bases, with 4 bases of the junction left unmatched. Looked up from germline, CDR1 is MNHEY and CDR2 is SMNVEV (reference sequence). This CDR3 spans 12 amino acids. As originally analysed: Filtering differed since immunoSEQ provided only junctions, with no quality scores. Measured with immunoSEQ multiplex PCR; TCRdb has only the in-frame clones, and not every one. Clonal size and the V and J genes are those of that table, whereas D and trimming came from the DNA. Of around 1.1 million clones in the sample, approximately 80% were seen once.

This TCR came from a man in his late teens or twenties in good health. Some clones in this sample may be carry-over from other donors' samples. The genes are TRBV27 and TRBJ1-2, with 10 bases lining up with TRBD1. Sequencing input: memory CD4+ T cells from PBMCs. Subset defined: CD45RA-negative fraction. In DNA form, the CDR3 reads TGTGCCAGCAGACCGACAGGGGGCCGCTACACCTTC. Its translation is CASRPTGGRYTF.